The present T cell receptor beta chain was sequenced within a study of cytomegalovirus exposure and HLA in healthy donors. Healthy bone marrow donors supplied every sample. Donors counted as nominally healthy when sampled, yet unrecorded immune exposures were likely. Study results and limitations: Reported findings show TCR beta sequences accurately forecast HLA-A and HLA-B alleles in most subjects.

The germline CDR1 and CDR2 sequences are SGHTA and FQGTGA. Trimming removed 5 bases at V and 10 bases at J, with 16 bases between. CDR3 length equals 13 residues. This clone occurred a few times. Its antigen is not known. This PCR relied on a set of 60 Vbeta primers and 13 Jbeta primers. Assay used: immunoSEQ multiplex PCR; TCRdb lists only in-frame clones, some missing. The sample includes about 67,000 clones, roughly two thirds of them seen just once. The gene calls are TRBV7-3 and TRBJ2-3; D is perhaps TRBD2 (5 bases). The sample comprised PBMCs. The sequence came from a woman under 40 in good health and CMV-seronegative. CDR3 region: CASSPEVTTPQYF. The CDR3 DNA follows: TGTGCCAGCAGCCCAGAGGTGACTACACCGCAGTATTTT.